What follows are 26 T cell receptor beta chains derived from one specimen sequenced in a study of blood T cells in healthy people across ages. With a J-beta primer mix and a sample-barcoded 5' primer, a second PCR ran about 7 to 11 cycles. TCRdb ran MiXCR on the 5' RACE reads and lists one entry per CDR3 protein. This sample has 550,000 to 650,000 distinct CDR3 sequences; roughly 30% occur once, and the top ten carry 15% to 19%. The material sequenced was blood. Receptors were obtained from a woman older than 75 in good health.

This clonotype was seen more than once but under ten times. A much larger clone differs by one base, so this may be a read error. The V and J genes are TRBV6-1 and TRBJ2-7; the match to TRBD1 covers 12 bases. The J call is doubtful: the DNA matches TRBJ2-4 better. Germline assignment: CDR1 MNHNS and CDR2 SASEGT. The CDR3 loop spans 15 amino acids. CDR3 sequence: CASSSGQGAGDIQYF. DNA of the CDR3: TGTGCCAGCAGTTCGGGACAGGGGGCAGGGGACATTCAGTACTTC.

This clonotype has only a few counts. A single base separates this from a much larger clone, so it may be a read error. As DNA, the CDR3 is TGCAGCGTTGAGGGAGAACCGGGCTCTGGGGCCAACGTCCTGACTTTC. Translated, it gives CSVEGEPGSGANVLTF. J is TRBJ2-6 and V is TRBV29-1, with a possible D match to TRBD2 (5 bases). The ends were cut back, 3 bases at V and 0 bases at J, with 12 bases in the middle. CDR1 is SQVTM and CDR2 is ANQGSEA in the germline V gene. This CDR3 has 16 amino acids.

This clonotype was counted many times. This may come from a read error, since a much larger clone is one base off. This rearrangement joins TRBV2 to TRBJ2-1; TRBD2 matches at 7 bases. The germline V gene encodes CDR1 SNHLY and CDR2 FYNNEI. J lost 6 bases, V lost 6 bases, and 5 bases had no gene match. CDR3 size: 13 residues. This CDR3 reads CASRGTIANEQFF. The CDR3 coding sequence is TGTGCCAGCAGGGGGACTATAGCCAATGAGCAGTTCTTC.

This clonotype was seen a handful of times. The V call is TRBV28, the J call TRBJ2-5; 12 bases are shared with TRBD2. Germline CDR1 is MDHEN and CDR2 is SYDVKM. The CDR3 length is 16 residues. V was pared by 8 bases and J by 2 bases, with 9 bases of the junction left unmatched. CDR3 DNA: TGTGCCAGCGGGACCGGACTAGCGGGGATTCAAGAGACCCAGTACTTC. It codes for CASGTGLAGIQETQYF.

This clonotype was detected ten times or more. CDR3 sequence (DNA): TGCGCCAGCACAACGGGCGGGACAGGGGACAATGAGCAGTTCTTC. Its protein is CASTTGGTGDNEQFF. The chain couples TRBV5-1 to TRBJ2-1, with 10 bases matching TRBD1. The trim removed 6 bases at V and 5 bases at J, leaving 8 bases unmatched. The CDR3 has 15 residues. The germline V gene has CDR1 SGHRS and CDR2 YFSETQ.

About this clonotype: The junction departs from germline at one end; a sequencing error may be responsible. The chain joins TRBV6-2 or TRBV6-3 to TRBJ2-3, with 8 bases identical to TRBD2. The CDR3 length is 16 residues. Germline V lookup: CDR1 MNHEY, CDR2 SVGEGT. CDR3 sequence (DNA): TGTGCCGGCAGTTACGGGCGGGGGGCCCGCACAGATACGCAGTATTTT. It encodes CAGSYGRGARTDTQYF.

This clonotype occurred once. The chain combines TRBV25-1 with TRBJ2-5; 9 bases align to TRBD1. The V and J ends lost 4 bases and 11 bases, in that order; junction bases with no gene match: 17. Per the germline V gene, CDR1 is MGHDK and CDR2 is SYGVNS. This CDR3 contains 16 residues. The CDR3 DNA reads as TGTGCCAGCAGTGGGCCGGGACAGGGAGTTATCAATGAGCAGTACTTC. Translating gives CASSGPGQGVINEQYF.

The J gene is TRBJ1-6, the V gene TRBV12-3 or TRBV12-4, with D possibly TRBD1 on 5 matching bases. V lost 5 bases and J 6 bases, leaving 14 bases between the germline ends. The CDR3 covers 15 residues. In DNA form, the CDR3 reads TGTGCCAGCAGTGTCGATCGGGACGGTAATTCACCCCTCCACTTT. Residues: CASSVDRDGNSPLHF.

This clonotype was picked up many times. The chain recombines TRBV7-2 with TRBJ1-2; D gene uncertain. Trimming removed 0 bases from V and 6 bases from J, with 8 bases in between. The CDR3 covers 13 residues. Germline-derived CDR1 and CDR2 are SGHTA and FQGNSA. The chain's CDR3 is CASSLARKNGYTF. The DNA for the CDR3 is TGTGCCAGCAGCTTAGCGCGGAAAAATGGCTACACCTTC.

Comments on this clonotype: This could be a read error, since a much larger clone is one nucleotide away. V and J are TRBV20-1 and TRBJ2-1; TRBD1 matches 7 bases. The CDR3 totals 16 residues. Germline lookup yields CDR1 DFQATT and CDR2 SNEGSKA (reference sequence). Germline trimming cut 8 bases from V and 1 base from J; bases unmatched to any gene: 14. The CDR3 is CSLKRRGQGSYNEQFF. The CDR3 DNA sequence: TGCAGTTTAAAGCGTAGGGGGCAGGGTTCCTACAATGAGCAGTTCTTC.

The rearrangement links TRBV28 to TRBJ1-2, with D possibly being TRBD1 (6 bases). The V and J ends lost 6 bases and 8 bases respectively, with 13 bases between them. The CDR3 loop spans 12 amino acids. From germline, CDR1 is MDHEN and CDR2 SYDVKM. CDR3 DNA: TGTGCCAGCAGCCGGGGGGCCTCGGGCTACACCTTC. It is translated as CASSRGASGYTF.

The chain has TRBV5-1 and TRBJ1-4; D gene unclear. Germline assignment: CDR1 SGHRS and CDR2 YFSETQ. Trimming stripped 4 bases from V and 8 bases from J, with 18 bases between. The CDR3 contains 15 residues. CDR3 nucleotides: TGCGCCAGCAGCCCGGATCGGCAACCGGGGGAAAAACTGTTTTTT. This translates into CASSPDRQPGEKLFF.

This clonotype was counted at least ten times. The chain has TRBV10-3 and TRBJ1-2; TRBD1 is a possible D gene (5 bases). The CDR3 sequence is 15 residues long. V was cut by 4 bases and J by 4 bases, with 16 bases left in between. Germline CDR1 is ENHRY and CDR2 is SYGVKD. The CDR3: CAISGIGTEIYGYTF. The CDR3, as DNA: TGTGCCATCAGTGGAATCGGGACCGAAATCTATGGCTACACCTTC.

The gene calls are TRBV20-1 and TRBJ2-7, with 11 bases aligning to TRBD2. CDR3 length equals 13 residues. V lost 6 bases and J lost 5; bases outside the gene matches: 6. Germline CDR1 and CDR2: DFQATT and SNEGSKA (reference sequence). The CDR3 DNA is TGCAGTGCCCGACTAGCGGGATCCCACGAGCAGTACTTC. It codes for CSARLAGSHEQYF.

The V call is TRBV12-3 or TRBV12-4, the J call TRBJ2-7, with TRBD2 matching over 8 bases. The CDR3 spans 14 residues. J was trimmed by 2 bases and V by 4 bases; bases with no gene match: 4. The CDR3 nucleotides are TGTGCCAGCAGTTGGACTAGCTCAACCTACGAGCAGTACTTC. Protein: CASSWTSSTYEQYF.

This rearrangement joins TRBV20-1 to TRBJ2-5; 12 bases are a match to TRBD2. The DNA end is a closer match to TRBJ2-7, so the J assignment may be wrong. The length of the CDR3 is 15 residues. CDR1 and CDR2 (germline): DFQATT, SNEGSKA (reference sequence). CDR3 in amino acids: CSARDWGLAGYEQYF. The DNA of the CDR3 is TGCAGTGCTAGAGATTGGGGACTAGCGGGCTACGAGCAGTACTTC.

A word on this clonotype: One base away lies a much larger clone, so this may be a sequencing read error. The CDR3 DNA is TGTGCCAGCAGTTTTGCTAGCGGGTCCCATGAGCAGTTCTTC. It encodes CASSFASGSHEQFF. The chain combines TRBV27 with TRBJ2-1, with 8 bases lining up with TRBD2. V was clipped by 3 bases and J by 8 bases; unmatched bases: 6. The CDR3 contains 14 residues. Germline values: CDR1 MNHEY, CDR2 SMNVEV (reference sequence).

This clonotype has at least ten counts. Just one base apart from a much larger clone, this may be a read error. The rearrangement joins TRBV6-5 to TRBJ2-1, with 7 bases fitting TRBD1. The J call may be faulty, since TRBJ2-7 better matches the DNA end. This CDR3 region has 15 residues. CDR1 MNHEY and CDR2 SVGAGI come from the germline V gene. The CDR3 DNA reads TGTGCCAGCAGTAGCGACAGGGCCTCCTACAATGAGCAGTACTTC. Protein: CASSSDRASYNEQYF.

CDR3 coding DNA: TGCGCCAGCAGCCAAGACAAGGGACAGGGCGTCCCAGATACGCAGTATTTT. Translating it yields CASSQDKGQGVPDTQYF. This chain links TRBV4-1 with TRBJ2-3; TRBD1 aligns across 9 bases. There are 17 residues in the CDR3. The V segment lost 0 bases and the J segment 4 bases; nucleotides outside the gene matches: 8. Looked up from germline, CDR1 is MGHRA and CDR2 is YSYEKL.

Note on this clonotype: This may be a read error: a much more frequent sequence differs by one nucleotide. This sequence joins TRBV6-2 or TRBV6-3 and TRBJ2-1; the match to TRBD2 covers 14 bases. The J call could be wrong; TRBJ2-7 is a better fit for the DNA end. This CDR3 contains 19 residues. Germline CDR1 and CDR2: MNHEY and SVGEGT. CDR3 in DNA: TGTGCCAGCACTAAAGGAGGACTAGCGGGGGGCTCAACCTACAATGAGCAGTACTTC. This codes for CASTKGGLAGGSTYNEQYF.

The table lists this clonotype with many counts. With a much larger clone just one base away, this may be a read error. The V gene is TRBV20-1, the J gene TRBJ2-7; TRBD2 matches 11 bases. The CDR3 is 14 amino acids. V was pared by 4 bases and J by 4 bases, with 6 bases of the junction left unmatched. CDR1 and CDR2 (germline): DFQATT, SNEGSKA (reference sequence). The CDR3 loop is CSAIRASGGYEQYF. The CDR3 bases are TGCAGTGCTATAAGGGCTAGCGGGGGGTACGAGCAGTACTTC.

This clonotype was seen more than once but under ten times. It may be a read error: a sequence one base away is much more abundant. This chain joins TRBV4-2 and TRBJ2-7; 12 nucleotides line up with TRBD2. Germline CDR1 reads LGHNA; CDR2 reads YNFKEQ. This CDR3 has 15 amino acids. J lost 7 bases, V lost 3 bases, and 7 bases had no gene match. The CDR3 here is CASSQPTSGGNEQYF. As DNA, the CDR3 is TGTGCCAGCAGCCAGCCTACTAGCGGGGGGAATGAGCAGTACTTC.

There are many counts of this clonotype. The chain employs TRBV20-1 and TRBJ2-1; 7 bases are shared with TRBD2. The CDR3 has 16 residues. Trimming removed 0 bases from V and 0 bases from J; junction bases left unmatched: 5. CDR1 and CDR2 (germline): DFQATT, SNEGSKA (reference sequence). The CDR3 loop is CSARDPTGGSYNEQFF. The CDR3 nucleotides are TGCAGTGCTAGAGACCCTACGGGGGGCTCCTACAATGAGCAGTTCTTC.

In regard to this clonotype: A much more abundant neighbour one base away suggests this may be a read error. V usage is TRBV6-6 and J usage is TRBJ2-4; 7 nucleotides agree with TRBD1. The J call could be wrong; TRBJ2-7 is a better fit for the DNA end. CDR1 and CDR2 from the germline V gene are MNHNY and SVGAGI (reference sequence). The CDR3 is made up of 13 amino acids. For the CDR3, the DNA is TGTACCAGCAGACAGGGAATTTGGGACGAGCAGTACTTC. This codes for CTSRQGIWDEQYF.

This clonotype was counted at least ten times. The rearrangement links TRBV18 to TRBJ2-2, with D perhaps assigned TRBD1 or TRBD2 (5 bases each). Per the germline V gene, CDR1 is KGHSH and CDR2 is LQKENI. V was cut by 3 bases and J by 4 bases, with 12 bases left in between. CDR3 size: 15 residues. CDR3 sequence: CASSPEQDSTGELFF. The CDR3 nucleotides are TGTGCCAGCTCACCCGAACAGGACTCCACCGGGGAGCTGTTTTTT. The whole variable domain, filled in from reference TRBV18 and TRBJ2-2, reads NAGVMQNPRHLVRRRGQEARLRCSPMKGHSHVYWYRQLPEEGLKFMVYLQKENIIDESGMPKERFSAEFPKEGPSILRIQQVVRGDSAAYFCASSPEQDSTGELFFGEGSRLTVL.

This clonotype came up many times. The J gene is TRBJ1-2, the V gene TRBV6-2 or TRBV6-3, with D possibly being TRBD1 (5 bases). Germline V gene lookup returns CDR1 MNHEY and CDR2 SVGEGT. V dropped 6 bases and J dropped 7 bases, with 27 bases sitting between them. The CDR3 loop spans 17 amino acids. In DNA, the CDR3 is TGTGCCAGCAGACGAACAGCGGTTGGGACCGACGGAGGTGGCTACACCTTC. The encoded protein is CASRRTAVGTDGGGYTF.